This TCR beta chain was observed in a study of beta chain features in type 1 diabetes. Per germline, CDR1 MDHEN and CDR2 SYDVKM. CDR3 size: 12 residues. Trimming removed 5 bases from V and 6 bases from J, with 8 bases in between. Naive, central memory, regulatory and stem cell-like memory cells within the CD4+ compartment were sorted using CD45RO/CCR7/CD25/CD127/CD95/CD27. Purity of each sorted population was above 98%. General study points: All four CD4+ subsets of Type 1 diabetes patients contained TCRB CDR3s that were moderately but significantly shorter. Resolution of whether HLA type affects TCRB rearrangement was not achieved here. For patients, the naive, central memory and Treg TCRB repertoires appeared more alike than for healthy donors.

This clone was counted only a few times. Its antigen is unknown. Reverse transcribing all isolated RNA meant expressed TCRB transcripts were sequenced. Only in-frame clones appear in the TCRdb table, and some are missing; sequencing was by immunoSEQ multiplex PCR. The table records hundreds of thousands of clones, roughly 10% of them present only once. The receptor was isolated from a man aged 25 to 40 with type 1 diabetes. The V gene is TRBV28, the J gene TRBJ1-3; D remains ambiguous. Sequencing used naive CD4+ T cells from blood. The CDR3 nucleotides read TGTGCCAGCAGTCAACGACTAAACACCATATATTTT. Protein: CASSQRLNTIYF.